These 28 T cell receptor beta chains were all obtained from the same sample, sequenced in a study of T cell repertoires in cytomegalovirus infection. Antigens for these TCRs are unknown. A single record per CDR3 protein comes from TCRdb applying MiXCR to the reads. The data contain approximately 110,000 distinct CDR3 sequences, roughly a third of them singletons. Sequenced here: CD8+ T cells from cultured PBMCs, sampled from culture after CMV antigen stimulation. These receptors came from a human donor in good health (CMV status not recorded). Some clones in this sample may be carry-over from other donors' samples.

This chain connects TRBV28 to TRBJ2-1; TRBD2 is a possible D gene (6 bases). The CDR3 runs 14 residues. Germline V gene lookup returns CDR1 MDHEN and CDR2 SYDVKM. V lost 3 bases to trimming and J lost 2 bases, with 8 bases between them. The CDR3 here is CASSLRGPYNEQFF. The CDR3 region has the DNA TGTGCCAGCAGTTTGCGGGGACCCTACAATGAGCAGTTCTTC.

This clonotype was detected ten times or more. The chain employs TRBV2 and TRBJ2-1; 8 nucleotides align to TRBD2. V shed 1 base, J shed 0 bases, and the junction held 2 bases outside the gene matches. The germline V gene encodes CDR1 SNHLY and CDR2 FYNNEI. The CDR3 is made up of 16 amino acids. CDR3 coding DNA: TGTGCCAGCAGTGAAGTGGCGGGGGGCTCCTACAATGAGCAGTTCTTC. Protein sequence: CASSEVAGGSYNEQFF.

Ten or more counts support this clonotype. This sequence joins TRBV7-9 and TRBJ2-7; no clear D. V dropped 2 bases and J dropped 2 bases, with 7 bases sitting between them. Germline V CDR1 and CDR2: SEHNR, FQNEAQ (reference sequence). The CDR3 runs 13 residues. In nucleotides, the CDR3 is TGTGCCAGCAGCTTATCCGATCCCTACGAGCAGTACTTC. This codes for CASSLSDPYEQYF.

The rearrangement joins TRBV13 to TRBJ2-7; weak D call: TRBD2 (5 bases). The CDR3 length is 13 residues. The V gene lost 2 bases and the J gene lost 1 base, with 6 bases spanning the gap. Per the germline V gene, CDR1 is PRHDT and CDR2 is FYEKMQ (reference sequence). The chain's CDR3 is CASSLRGSYEQYF. The CDR3 nucleotides are TGTGCCAGCAGCTTACGGGGTTCCTACGAGCAGTACTTC. Complete variable domain (other parts from reference TRBV13 and TRBJ2-7): AAGVIQSPRHLIKEKRETATLKCYPIPRHDTVYWYQQGPGQDPQFLISFYEKMQSDKGSIPDRFSAQQFSDYHSELNMSSLELGDSALYFCASSLRGSYEQYFGPGTRLTVT.

This clonotype occurred once. The chain carries TRBV27 and TRBJ1-2, with 8 bases lining up with TRBD1. The CDR3 extends over 17 amino acids. Losses at the gene ends were 0 bases for V and 8 bases for J; bases not matched to a gene: 14. Germline V gene sequence: CDR1 MNHEY, CDR2 SMNVEV (reference sequence). The CDR3 spells CASSLSRGPTGVEGYTF. The CDR3 bases are TGTGCCAGCAGTTTATCTAGGGGCCCGACAGGGGTAGAAGGCTACACCTTC.

The rearrangement joins TRBV2 to TRBJ2-3, with D tentatively TRBD2 (6 bases). The CDR3 runs to 14 residues. The V gene's germline CDR1 is SNHLY and CDR2 FYNNEI. V lost 6 bases, J lost 0 bases, and 10 bases lay in between. Written as DNA, the CDR3 is TGTGCCAGCAGGCCTGGGACTAGCACAGATACGCAGTATTTT. It specifies CASRPGTSTDTQYF. Using reference TRBV2 and TRBJ2-3 for the parts outside the CDR3, the full variable domain is EPEVTQTPSHQVTQMGQEVILRCVPISNHLYFYWYRQILGQKVEFLVSFYNNEISEKSEIFDDQFSVERPDGSNFTLKIRSTKLEDSAMYFCASRPGTSTDTQYFGPGTRLTVL.

There are a few counts of this clonotype. V usage is TRBV2 and J usage is TRBJ1-2, with TRBD1 identical over 7 bases. Germline CDR1 is SNHLY and CDR2 is FYNNEI. This CDR3 has 13 residues. After removal of 6 bases from V and 3 bases from J, the junction contained 4 bases not matched to a gene. CDR3 DNA sequence: TGTGCCAGCAGCGAAACAGGGGACTATGGCTACACCTTC. As protein: CASSETGDYGYTF.

This clonotype was found once. V usage is TRBV19 and J usage is TRBJ2-7; D is uncertain. The CDR3 covers 14 residues. CDR1 is LNHDA, CDR2 SQIVND, per germline (reference sequence). V was trimmed by 3 bases and J by 3 bases, leaving 12 bases between them. CDR3 DNA: TGTGCCAGTAGTATCCTACAGTCAAACTACGAGCAGTACTTC. It specifies CASSILQSNYEQYF.

This clonotype was seen repeatedly, ten times or more. This chain links TRBV27 with TRBJ1-4; possible D gene TRBD1, 5 bases. V lost 4 bases to trimming and J lost 1 base, with 28 bases between them. The CDR3 totals 21 residues. The germline CDR1 and CDR2 sequences are MNHEY and SMNVEV (reference sequence). The CDR3 nucleotides read TGTGCCAGCAGTTCAACTTCGACCGGGCCCAGGGAATCCATAACTAATGAAAAACTGTTTTTT. Encoded protein: CASSSTSTGPRESITNEKLFF.

The chain combines TRBV9 with TRBJ1-1; 9 positions match TRBD1. CDR1 is SGDLS, CDR2 YYNGEE, per germline. V shed 5 bases, J shed 10 bases, and the junction held 12 bases outside the gene matches. This CDR3 is 14 amino acids long. As DNA, the CDR3 is TGTGCCAGCAGTGCGAGTGGGACAGGGTCCGGAGCTTTCTTT. Protein: CASSASGTGSGAFF.

V is TRBV2 and J is TRBJ1-5; 12 bases align to TRBD1. CDR3 length equals 16 residues. The ends lost 4 bases at V and 7 bases at J; junction bases unmatched: 8. Germline loops: CDR1 SNHLY, CDR2 FYNNEI. The CDR3 spells CASSGSRDRGHQPQHF. The CDR3 DNA reads TGTGCCAGCAGTGGGTCCCGGGACAGGGGGCACCAGCCCCAGCATTTT.

This clonotype was seen only a few times. This chain links TRBV12-5 with TRBJ1-2, with no clear D. V lost 3 bases and J lost 8, with 13 bases in between. This CDR3 has 13 residues. Germline loops: CDR1 LGHNT, CDR2 FRNRAP. The CDR3 coding sequence is TGTGCTAGTGGTTTTAGTCCCGTTATCGGCTACACCTTC. Translated, it gives CASGFSPVIGYTF.

This chain links TRBV6-6 with TRBJ2-7; tentatively, D is TRBD1 (6 bases). This CDR3 is 12 amino acids long. V gave up 6 bases and J gave up 6 bases, with 12 bases separating them. Germline V gene lookup returns CDR1 MNHNY and CDR2 SVGAGI (reference sequence). CDR3 sequence (DNA): TGTGCCAGCAGACCCGGGACAAGCGAGCAGTACTTC. This gives the protein CASRPGTSEQYF.

The V call is TRBV27, the J call TRBJ2-3; 7 bases line up with TRBD2. V trimming: 6 bases; J trimming: 2 bases; junction bases outside the gene matches: 11. CDR3 length equals 16 residues. Germline-derived CDR1 and CDR2 are MNHEY and SMNVEV (reference sequence). The chain's CDR3 is CASRPGGGSPTDTQYF. CDR3 DNA: TGTGCCAGCAGGCCTGGGGGGGGGTCACCCACAGATACGCAGTATTTT.

This clonotype was counted ten times or more. The genes are TRBV6-2 or TRBV6-3 and TRBJ2-1; D may match TRBD1 or TRBD2 (6 bases each). The CDR3 runs to 14 residues. The germline V gene has CDR1 MNHEY and CDR2 SVGEGT. V was shortened by 7 bases and J by 4 bases, with 14 bases between the two germline ends. DNA for the CDR3: TGTGCCAGCACTTGGGGGGCCCCATACAATGAGCAGTTCTTC. It translates to CASTWGAPYNEQFF.

This sequence joins TRBV6-8 and TRBJ1-2, with D unresolved. The CDR3 totals 16 residues. CDR1 and CDR2 (germline): MNHGY, SAAAGT. Trimming cost V 2 bases and J 3 bases, with 16 bases left between them. The CDR3 DNA sequence: TGTGCCAGCAGTTACCGGGGAACAACCCCTTACTATGGCTACACCTTC. It specifies CASSYRGTTPYYGYTF.

J is TRBJ2-3 and V is TRBV19; TRBD2 is a possible D gene (6 bases). V gave up 6 bases and J gave up 7 bases, with 17 bases separating them. The CDR3 runs 14 residues. The germline V gene has CDR1 LNHDA and CDR2 SQIVND (reference sequence). CDR3 sequence: CASSSKGTAYTQYF. CDR3 DNA sequence: TGTGCCAGTAGCTCAAAGGGGACTGCGTATACGCAGTATTTT.

In this sample, this clonotype turned up a few times. This chain joins TRBV5-1 and TRBJ1-1; a weak D match, TRBD1 (6 bases). The CDR3 contains 12 residues. Germline V gene sequence: CDR1 SGHRS, CDR2 YFSETQ. V was cut by 4 bases and J by 7 bases, with 11 bases left in between. CDR3 loop: CASSPETGEAFF. The CDR3 coding sequence is TGCGCCAGCAGCCCTGAGACAGGTGAAGCTTTCTTT.

This clonotype has just a few counts. J is TRBJ1-1 and V is TRBV19, with D unresolved. The V gene's germline CDR1 is LNHDA and CDR2 SQIVND (reference sequence). Trimming left V 3 bases short and J 4 bases short, with 9 bases between. This CDR3 is 13 amino acids long. The CDR3 nucleotides are TGTGCCAGTAGTATCTTGGGAACCACTGAAGCTTTCTTT. This codes for CASSILGTTEAFF.

The chain employs TRBV2 and TRBJ1-2; D is unresolved. The germline V and J ends were trimmed by 3 bases and 8 bases, with 16 bases remaining between them. This CDR3 region has 14 residues. Germline loops: CDR1 SNHLY, CDR2 FYNNEI. CDR3 nucleotide sequence: TGTGCCAGCAGTGATGTGACCCGCCGGGGAGGCTACACCTTC. Protein: CASSDVTRRGGYTF.

The V and J genes are TRBV4-1 and TRBJ2-7; 8 bases match TRBD1. V lost 4 bases to trimming and J lost 3 bases; unmatched junction nucleotides: 5. The CDR3 has 14 amino acids. CDR1 is MGHRA and CDR2 is YSYEKL in the germline V gene. CDR3 coding DNA: TGCGCCAGCAGCCTATGGACAGGGAGCTACGAGCAGTACTTC. Protein: CASSLWTGSYEQYF.

This clonotype was seen more than once but under ten times. The genes are TRBV7-6 and TRBJ1-2; D remains ambiguous. The ends were cut back, 5 bases at V and 7 bases at J, with 11 bases in the middle. CDR1 is SGHVS and CDR2 is FNYEAQ in the germline V gene. The CDR3 length is 12 residues. CDR3 in amino acids: CASSPDGSGYTF. The CDR3 region has the DNA TGTGCCAGCAGCCCCGACGGCAGTGGCTACACCTTC.

CDR3 sequence reads: CSARDLGLTSSYNSPLHF. CDR3 sequence (DNA): TGCAGTGCTAGAGATTTGGGACTGACGAGCTCCTATAATTCACCCCTCCACTTT. V gene TRBV20-1 combines with J gene TRBJ1-6; tentative D call: TRBD1 (5 bases). Per germline, CDR1 DFQATT and CDR2 SNEGSKA (reference sequence). The CDR3 consists of 18 residues. V dropped 0 bases and J dropped 0 bases, with 15 bases sitting between them.

The V and J genes are TRBV12-5 and TRBJ1-1, with 9 nucleotides matching TRBD1. The CDR3 length is 13 residues. The V gene end was trimmed by 1 base and the J gene end by 11 bases; junction bases not matched to a gene: 5. CDR1 and CDR2 from the germline V gene are LGHNT and FRNRAP. CDR3 DNA sequence: TGTGCTAGTGGTTTGGCCGGGACAGGGTTCGCTTTCTTT. Its protein is CASGLAGTGFAFF.

This clonotype was detected only a few times. The V gene is TRBV7-3, the J gene TRBJ2-3; weak D call: TRBD1 (5 bases). CDR1 SGHTA and CDR2 FQGTGA come from the germline V gene. The CDR3 consists of 15 residues. Trimming removed 5 bases at V and 3 bases at J, with 15 bases between. The CDR3 nucleotides are TGTGCCAGCAGCCGAGGAGCAGGGAAGACAGATACGCAGTATTTT. Protein: CASSRGAGKTDTQYF.

This clonotype was counted at least ten times. V is TRBV12-3 or TRBV12-4 and J is TRBJ1-1; 8 nucleotides match TRBD1. V trimming: 3 bases; J trimming: 4 bases; junction bases outside the gene matches: 4. The CDR3 sequence is 14 residues long. The chain's CDR3 is CASSFNRGGTEAFF. CDR3 sequence (DNA): TGTGCCAGCAGTTTCAACAGGGGGGGCACTGAAGCTTTCTTT.

J is TRBJ1-1 and V is TRBV2, with a tentative D call TRBD1 (6 bases). The CDR3 extends over 15 amino acids. Germline loops: CDR1 SNHLY, CDR2 FYNNEI. Trimming took 8 bases from V and 3 from J, leaving 19 bases between them. CDR3 region: CASRSSEGGYTEAFF. DNA of the CDR3: TGTGCCAGCCGGTCGTCCGAGGGGGGATACACTGAAGCTTTCTTT.

This clonotype was seen only a few times. The chain links TRBV23-1 to TRBJ2-1; D may be TRBD1 (5 bases). TRBV23-1 falls under the ORF class, with uncertain function. This CDR3 has 15 residues. V was trimmed by 5 bases and J by 6 bases, leaving 17 bases between them. CDR3 nucleotide sequence: TGCGCCAGCAGTAAATTTCGTGGCAGGGTCAATGAGCAGTTCTTC. The encoded protein is CASSKFRGRVNEQFF.